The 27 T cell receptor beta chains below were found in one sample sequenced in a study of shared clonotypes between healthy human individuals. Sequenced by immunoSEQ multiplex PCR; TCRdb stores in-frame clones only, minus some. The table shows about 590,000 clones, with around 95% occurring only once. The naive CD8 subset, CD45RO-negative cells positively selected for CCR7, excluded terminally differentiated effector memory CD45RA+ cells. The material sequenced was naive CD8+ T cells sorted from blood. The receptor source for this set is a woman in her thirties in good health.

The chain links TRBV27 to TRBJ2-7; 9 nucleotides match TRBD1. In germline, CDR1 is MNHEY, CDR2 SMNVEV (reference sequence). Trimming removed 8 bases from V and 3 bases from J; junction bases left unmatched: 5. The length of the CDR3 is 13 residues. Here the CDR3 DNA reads TGTGCCAGCGGATGGACAGGGGACTACGAGCAGTACTTC. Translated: CASGWTGDYEQYF.

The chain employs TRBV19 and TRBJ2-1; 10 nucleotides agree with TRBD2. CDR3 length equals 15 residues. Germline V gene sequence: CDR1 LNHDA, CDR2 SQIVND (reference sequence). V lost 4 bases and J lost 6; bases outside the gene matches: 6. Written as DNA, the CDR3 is TGTGCCAGTAGTAGATTAGCGGGAGGAGGCAATGAGCAGTTCTTC. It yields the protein CASSRLAGGGNEQFF.

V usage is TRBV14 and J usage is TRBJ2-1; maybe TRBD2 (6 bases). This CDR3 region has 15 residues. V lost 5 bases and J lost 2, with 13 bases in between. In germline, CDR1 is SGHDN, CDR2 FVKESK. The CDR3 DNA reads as TGTGCCAGCAGCAACAGCGGGCTACCCTACAATGAGCAGTTCTTC. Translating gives CASSNSGLPYNEQFF.

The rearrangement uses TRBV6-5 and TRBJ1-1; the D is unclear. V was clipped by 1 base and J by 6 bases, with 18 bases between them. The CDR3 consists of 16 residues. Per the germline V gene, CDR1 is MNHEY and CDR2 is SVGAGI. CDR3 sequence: CASSYYAGSLASEAFF. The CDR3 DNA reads TGTGCCAGCAGTTACTACGCGGGTTCCCTGGCTTCTGAAGCTTTCTTT.

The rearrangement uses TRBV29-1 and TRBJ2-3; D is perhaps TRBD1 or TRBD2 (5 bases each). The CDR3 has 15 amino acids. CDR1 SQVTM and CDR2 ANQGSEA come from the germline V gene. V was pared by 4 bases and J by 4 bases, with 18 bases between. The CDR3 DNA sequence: TGCAGCGTTGCCGGGGACCATCGGTTATCAGATACGCAGTATTTT. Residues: CSVAGDHRLSDTQYF.

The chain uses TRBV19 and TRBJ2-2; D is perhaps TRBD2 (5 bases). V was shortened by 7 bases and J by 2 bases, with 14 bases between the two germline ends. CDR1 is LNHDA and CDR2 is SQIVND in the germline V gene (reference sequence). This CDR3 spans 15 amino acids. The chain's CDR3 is CASTSWGVNTGELFF. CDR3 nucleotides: TGTGCCAGTACCTCGTGGGGAGTTAACACCGGGGAGCTGTTTTTT.

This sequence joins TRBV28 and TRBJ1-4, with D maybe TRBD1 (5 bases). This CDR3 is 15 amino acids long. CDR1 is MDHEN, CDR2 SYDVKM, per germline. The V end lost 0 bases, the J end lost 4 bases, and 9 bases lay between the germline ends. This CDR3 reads CASSLWGTYNEKLFF. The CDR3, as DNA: TGTGCCAGCAGTTTATGGGGGACGTATAATGAAAAACTGTTTTTT.

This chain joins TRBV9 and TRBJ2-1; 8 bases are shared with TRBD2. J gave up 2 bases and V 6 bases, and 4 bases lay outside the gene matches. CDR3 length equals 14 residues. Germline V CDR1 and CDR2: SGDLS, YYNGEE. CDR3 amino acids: CASTGSGTYNEQFF. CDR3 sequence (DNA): TGTGCCAGCACCGGTAGCGGGACCTACAATGAGCAGTTCTTC. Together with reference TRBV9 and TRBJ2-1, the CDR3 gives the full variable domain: DSGVTQTPKHLITATGQRVTLRCSPRSGDLSVYWYQQSLDQGLQFLIQYYNGEERAKGNILERFSAQQFPDLHSELNLSSLELGDSALYFCASTGSGTYNEQFFGPGTRLTVL.

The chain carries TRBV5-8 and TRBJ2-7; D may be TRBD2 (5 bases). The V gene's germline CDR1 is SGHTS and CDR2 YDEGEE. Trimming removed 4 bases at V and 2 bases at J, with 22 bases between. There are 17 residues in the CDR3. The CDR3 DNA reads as TGTGCCAGCAGCCCCCCCCCGCCGGGGTTAGTAGCCTACGAGCAGTACTTC. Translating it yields CASSPPPPGLVAYEQYF.

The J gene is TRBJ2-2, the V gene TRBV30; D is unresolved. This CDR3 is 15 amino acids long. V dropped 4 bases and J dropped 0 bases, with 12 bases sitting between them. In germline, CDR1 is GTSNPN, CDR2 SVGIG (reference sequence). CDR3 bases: TGTGCCTGGATATTCGGAAACGCGAACACCGGGGAGCTGTTTTTT. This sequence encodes CAWIFGNANTGELFF.

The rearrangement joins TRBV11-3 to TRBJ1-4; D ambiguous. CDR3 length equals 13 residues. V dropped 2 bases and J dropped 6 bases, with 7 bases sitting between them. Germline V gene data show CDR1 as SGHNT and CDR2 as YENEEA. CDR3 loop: CASSLPADEKLFF. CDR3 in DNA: TGTGCCAGCAGCTTACCGGCGGATGAAAAACTGTTTTTT.

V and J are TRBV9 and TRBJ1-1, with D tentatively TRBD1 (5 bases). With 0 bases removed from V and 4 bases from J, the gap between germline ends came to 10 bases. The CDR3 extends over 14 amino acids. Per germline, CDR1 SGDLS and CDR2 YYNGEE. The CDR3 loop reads CASSVDSGGTEAFF. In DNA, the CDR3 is TGTGCCAGCAGCGTAGATTCTGGGGGCACTGAAGCTTTCTTT.

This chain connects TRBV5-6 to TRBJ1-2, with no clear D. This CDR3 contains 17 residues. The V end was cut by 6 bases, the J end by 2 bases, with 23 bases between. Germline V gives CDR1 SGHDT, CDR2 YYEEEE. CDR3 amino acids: CASISAGQIGVNYGYTF. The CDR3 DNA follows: TGTGCCAGCATATCCGCCGGGCAAATTGGAGTAAACTATGGCTACACCTTC.

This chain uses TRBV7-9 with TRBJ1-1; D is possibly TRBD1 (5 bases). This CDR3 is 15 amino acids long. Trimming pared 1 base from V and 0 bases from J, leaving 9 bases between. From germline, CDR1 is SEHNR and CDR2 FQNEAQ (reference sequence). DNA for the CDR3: TGTGCCAGCAGCTTAGTGTTGGGACTGAACACTGAAGCTTTCTTT. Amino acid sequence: CASSLVLGLNTEAFF.

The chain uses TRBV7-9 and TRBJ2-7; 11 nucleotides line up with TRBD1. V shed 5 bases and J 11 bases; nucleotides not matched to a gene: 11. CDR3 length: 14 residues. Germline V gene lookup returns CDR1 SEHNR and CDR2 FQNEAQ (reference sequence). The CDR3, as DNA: TGTGCCAGCAGCCCAGGACAGGGGGCCCTCCAGGAGTACTTC. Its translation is CASSPGQGALQEYF. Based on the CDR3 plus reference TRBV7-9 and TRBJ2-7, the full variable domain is DTGVSQNPRHKITKRGQNVTFRCDPISEHNRLYWYRQTLGQGPEFLTYFQNEAQLEKSRLLSDRFSAERPKGSFSTLEIQRTEQGDSAMYLCASSPGQGALQEYFGPGTRLTVT.

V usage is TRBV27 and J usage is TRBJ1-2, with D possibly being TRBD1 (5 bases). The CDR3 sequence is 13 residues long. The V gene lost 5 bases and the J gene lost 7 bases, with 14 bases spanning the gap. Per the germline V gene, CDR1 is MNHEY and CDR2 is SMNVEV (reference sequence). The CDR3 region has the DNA TGTGCCAGCAGTCTTTACGGGGGAAGTGGCTACACCTTC. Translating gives CASSLYGGSGYTF.

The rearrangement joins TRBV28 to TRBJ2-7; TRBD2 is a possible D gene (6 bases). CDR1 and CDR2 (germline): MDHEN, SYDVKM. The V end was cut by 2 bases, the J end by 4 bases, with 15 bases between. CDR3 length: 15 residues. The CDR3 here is CASSLRGGMEYEQYF. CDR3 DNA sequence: TGTGCCAGCAGTTTACGTGGCGGGATGGAGTACGAGCAGTACTTC.

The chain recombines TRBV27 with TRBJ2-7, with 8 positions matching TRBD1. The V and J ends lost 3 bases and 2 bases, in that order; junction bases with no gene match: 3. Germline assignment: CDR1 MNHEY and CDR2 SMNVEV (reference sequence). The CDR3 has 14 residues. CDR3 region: CASSFRTGTYEQYF. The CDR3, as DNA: TGTGCCAGCAGTTTTAGGACAGGGACCTACGAGCAGTACTTC.

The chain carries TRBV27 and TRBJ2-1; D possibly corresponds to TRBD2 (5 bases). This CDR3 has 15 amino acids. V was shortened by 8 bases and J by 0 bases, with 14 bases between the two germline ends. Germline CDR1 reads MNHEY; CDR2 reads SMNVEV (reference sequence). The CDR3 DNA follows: TGTGCCAGCTGGGAGCGGTGGAGCTCCTACAATGAGCAGTTCTTC. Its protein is CASWERWSSYNEQFF.

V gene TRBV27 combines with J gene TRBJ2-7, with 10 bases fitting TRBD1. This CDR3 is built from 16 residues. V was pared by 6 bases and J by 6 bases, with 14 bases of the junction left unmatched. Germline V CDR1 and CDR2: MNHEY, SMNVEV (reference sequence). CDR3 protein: CASRLSPGTGAGEQYF. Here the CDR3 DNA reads TGTGCCAGCAGATTGTCACCCGGGACAGGGGCCGGCGAGCAGTACTTC.

The CDR3 DNA sequence: TGTGCCAGCAGTGACCTCCCGAACGAGGGAAGCACAGATACGCAGTATTTT. Amino acids: CASSDLPNEGSTDTQYF. V gene TRBV25-1 combines with J gene TRBJ2-3; D possibly corresponds to TRBD2 (5 bases). Deletions cut 3 bases from V and 0 bases from J, with 16 bases between. The CDR3 sequence is 17 residues long. Germline V lookup: CDR1 MGHDK, CDR2 SYGVNS.

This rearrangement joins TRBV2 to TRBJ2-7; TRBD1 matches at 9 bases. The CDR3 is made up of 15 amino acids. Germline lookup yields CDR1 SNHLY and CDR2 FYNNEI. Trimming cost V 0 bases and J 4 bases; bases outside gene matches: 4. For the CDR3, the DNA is TGTGCCAGCAGTGAAGCAGGGACAGGGTGGTACGAGCAGTACTTC. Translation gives CASSEAGTGWYEQYF.

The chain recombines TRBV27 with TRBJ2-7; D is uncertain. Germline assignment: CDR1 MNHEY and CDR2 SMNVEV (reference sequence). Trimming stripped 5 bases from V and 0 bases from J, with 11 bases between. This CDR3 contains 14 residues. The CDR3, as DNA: TGTGCCAGCAGTCACGACTTTAGCTCCTACGAGCAGTACTTC. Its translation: CASSHDFSSYEQYF.

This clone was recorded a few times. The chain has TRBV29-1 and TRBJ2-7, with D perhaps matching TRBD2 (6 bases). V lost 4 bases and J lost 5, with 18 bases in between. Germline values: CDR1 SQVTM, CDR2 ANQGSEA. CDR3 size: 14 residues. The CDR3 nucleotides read TGCAGCGTTGGGACGGGACTTCTGATTAACGAGCAGTACTTC. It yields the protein CSVGTGLLINEQYF.

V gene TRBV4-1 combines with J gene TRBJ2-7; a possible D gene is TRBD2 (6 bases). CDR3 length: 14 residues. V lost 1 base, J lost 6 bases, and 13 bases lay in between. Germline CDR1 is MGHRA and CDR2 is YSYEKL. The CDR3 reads CASSQVGGSGEQYF. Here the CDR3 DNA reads TGCGCCAGCAGCCAAGTTGGGGGGTCGGGCGAGCAGTACTTC.

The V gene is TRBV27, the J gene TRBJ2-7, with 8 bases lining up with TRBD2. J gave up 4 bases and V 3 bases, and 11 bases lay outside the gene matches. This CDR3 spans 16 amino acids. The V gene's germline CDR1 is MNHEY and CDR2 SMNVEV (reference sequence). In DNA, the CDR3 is TGTGCCAGCAGTTTCTCAGCGGGAGAGGCACAATACGAGCAGTACTTC. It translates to CASSFSAGEAQYEQYF.

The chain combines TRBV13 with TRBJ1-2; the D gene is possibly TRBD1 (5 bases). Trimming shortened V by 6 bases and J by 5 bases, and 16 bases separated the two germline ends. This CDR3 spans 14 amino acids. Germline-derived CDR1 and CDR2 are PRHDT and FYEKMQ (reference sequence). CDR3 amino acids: CASRQEPTTYGYTF. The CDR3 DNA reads TGTGCCAGCAGACAGGAGCCTACGACTTATGGCTACACCTTC.